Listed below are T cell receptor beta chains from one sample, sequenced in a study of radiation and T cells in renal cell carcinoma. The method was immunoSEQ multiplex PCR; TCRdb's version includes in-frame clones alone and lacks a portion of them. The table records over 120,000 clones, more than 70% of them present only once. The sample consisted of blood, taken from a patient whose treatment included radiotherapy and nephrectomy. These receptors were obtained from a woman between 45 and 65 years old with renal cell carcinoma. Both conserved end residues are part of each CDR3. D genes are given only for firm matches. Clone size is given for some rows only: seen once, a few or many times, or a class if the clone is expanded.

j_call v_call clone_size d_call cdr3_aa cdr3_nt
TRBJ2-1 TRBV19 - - CASSALMGQFF TGTGCCAGTAGTGCCTTAATGGGGCAGTTCTTC
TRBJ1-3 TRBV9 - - CASSVGKGASSGNTIYF TGTGCCAGCAGCGTAGGAAAAGGGGCGAGCTCTGGAAACACCATATATTTT
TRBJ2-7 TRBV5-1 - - CASSEYRGGYEQYF TGCGCCAGCAGCGAATACAGAGGTGGATACGAGCAGTACTTC
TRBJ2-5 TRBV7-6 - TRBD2 CASVLTGGRQETQYF TGTGCCAGCGTACTGACGGGGGGGCGACAAGAGACCCAGTACTTC
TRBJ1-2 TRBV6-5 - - CASSYYREGGYTF TGTGCCAGCAGTTACTACAGGGAGGGTGGCTACACCTTC
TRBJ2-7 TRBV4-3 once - CASSQEAADEQYF TGCGCCAGCAGCCAAGAGGCGGCAGATGAGCAGTACTTC
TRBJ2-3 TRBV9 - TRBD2 CASSGASGYTDTQYF TGTGCCAGCAGCGGCGCTAGCGGATACACAGATACGCAGTATTTT
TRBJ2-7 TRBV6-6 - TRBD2 CASSWGLAGGSYEQYF TGTGCCAGCAGTTGGGGACTAGCGGGGGGTTCCTACGAGCAGTACTTC
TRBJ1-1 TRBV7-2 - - CASSLMGGKRAFF TGTGCCAGCAGCCTAATGGGGGGCAAGAGAGCTTTCTTT
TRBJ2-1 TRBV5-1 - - CASSLGGLQHNEQFF TGCGCCAGCAGCTTGGGAGGGCTCCAACACAATGAGCAGTTCTTC
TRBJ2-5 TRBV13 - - CASSSTATGLRETQYF TGTGCCAGCAGCTCAACCGCAACGGGGCTGCGGGAGACCCAGTACTTC
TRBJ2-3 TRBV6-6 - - CASSLQKDTQYF TGTGCCAGCAGTTTGCAGAAAGATACGCAGTATTTT
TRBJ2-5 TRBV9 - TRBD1 CASSVGDSAQETQYF TGTGCCAGCAGCGTAGGGGACAGTGCGCAAGAGACCCAGTACTTC
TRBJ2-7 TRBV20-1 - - CSAVIGYEQYF TGCAGTGCTGTAATAGGGTACGAGCAGTACTTC
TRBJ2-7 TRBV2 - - CASSGGAVLEQYF TGTGCCAGCAGTGGTGGTGCCGTCTTAGAGCAGTACTTC
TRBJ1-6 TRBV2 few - CASSEGPGNNSPLHF TGTGCCAGCAGTGAAGGGCCAGGGAATAATTCACCCCTCCACTTT
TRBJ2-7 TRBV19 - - CASSIGITGIYEQYF TGTGCCAGTAGTATTGGGATTACAGGGATCTACGAGCAGTACTTC
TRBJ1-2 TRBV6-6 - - CASSQNSPGRQGGYTF TGTGCCAGCAGTCAAAACAGCCCCGGGAGGCAGGGTGGCTACACCTTC
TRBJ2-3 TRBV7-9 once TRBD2 CASGTGGPDTQYF TGTGCCTCCGGGACGGGGGGGCCAGATACGCAGTATTTT
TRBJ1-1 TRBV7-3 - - CASSFGGGRTEAFF TGTGCCAGCAGCTTTGGGGGCGGGAGAACTGAAGCTTTCTTT
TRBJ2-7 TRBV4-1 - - CASSQYLGRYEQYF TGCGCCAGCAGCCAATATTTGGGTCGCTACGAGCAGTACTTC
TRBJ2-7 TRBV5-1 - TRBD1 CASSPLPPGQGPYEQYF TGCGCCAGCAGCCCCCTTCCTCCGGGACAGGGGCCCTACGAGCAGTACTTC
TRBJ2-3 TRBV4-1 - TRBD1 CASSLEGRGGLGTDTQYF TGCGCCAGCAGCCTAGAGGGGAGAGGGGGCTTGGGCACAGATACGCAGTATTTT
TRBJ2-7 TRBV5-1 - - CASSLASGSVSSYEQYF TGCGCCAGCAGCTTGGCCTCGGGCTCGGTGAGCTCCTACGAGCAGTACTTC
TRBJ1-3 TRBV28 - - CASSLGPGNAIYF TGTGCCAGCAGTCTAGGACCGGGAAACGCCATATATTTT